These 18 T cell receptor beta chains originate from one sample sequenced in a study of blood T cell repertoires in COVID-19. Data came from immunoSEQ multiplex PCR; TCRdb stores just in-frame clones and leaves some out. This sample has 190,000 or so clones; approximately 86% occur once, and the top ten carry 3.5% to 5.5%. Sequencing was done on a sample of PBMCs or T cells enriched from blood (not recorded which). The receptors come from a woman aged 25 to 45 who had been exposed to COVID-19.

The chain carries TRBV11-2 and TRBJ1-4; possible D gene TRBD1, 5 bases. CDR3 length equals 19 residues. Trimming removed 5 bases from V and 4 bases from J, with 26 bases in between. The V gene's germline CDR1 is SGHAT and CDR2 FQNNGV. Here the CDR3 reads CASSDSPAAAPQGNEKLFF. As DNA, the CDR3 is TGTGCCAGCAGCGATAGCCCCGCGGCGGCCCCTCAGGGTAATGAAAAACTGTTTTTT.

This rearrangement joins TRBV12-5 to TRBJ2-3; 7 positions agree with TRBD1. This CDR3 region has 15 residues. Germline values: CDR1 LGHNT, CDR2 FRNRAP. The V gene end was trimmed by 3 bases and the J gene end by 2 bases; junction bases not matched to a gene: 5. This CDR3 is CASGLGQAPTDTQYF. In DNA, the CDR3 is TGTGCTAGTGGTTTAGGACAGGCACCCACAGATACGCAGTATTTT. Full variable domain (missing parts from reference TRBV12-5 and TRBJ2-3): DARVTQTPRHKVTEMGQEVTMRCQPILGHNTVFWYRQTMMQGLELLAYFRNRAPLDDSGMPKDRFSAEMPDATLATLKIQPSEPRDSAVYFCASGLGQAPTDTQYFGPGTRLTVL.

The chain's CDR3 is CAWSRVSGNTIYF. The DNA of the CDR3 is TGTGCCTGGAGTCGAGTCTCTGGAAACACCATATATTTT. The rearrangement links TRBV30 to TRBJ1-3; D is uncertain. CDR1 and CDR2 from the germline V gene are GTSNPN and SVGIG (reference sequence). This CDR3 contains 13 residues. V was pared by 2 bases and J by 0 bases, with 5 bases between.

This sequence joins TRBV15 and TRBJ2-1; D gene uncertain. The CDR3 is made up of 14 amino acids. From germline, CDR1 is LNHNV and CDR2 YYDKDF (reference sequence). The V end was cut by 3 bases, the J end by 1 base, with 7 bases between. In DNA form, the CDR3 reads TGTGCCACCAGCAGGATAGAGTCCTACAATGAGCAGTTCTTC. Residues: CATSRIESYNEQFF.

The sample holds one count of this clone. The chain combines TRBV5-4 with TRBJ1-4, with 7 bases matching TRBD1. The CDR3 sequence is 14 residues long. With V trimmed by 3 bases and J by 5 bases, 4 bases remained unmatched. CDR1 is SGHNT and CDR2 is YYREEE in the germline V gene (reference sequence). The CDR3 DNA reads as TGTGCCAGCAGCTCGGGGACAGAAAATGAAAAACTGTTTTTT. Amino acid sequence: CASSSGTENEKLFF.

This chain links TRBV19 with TRBJ2-1, with 7 bases matching TRBD1. CDR1 LNHDA and CDR2 SQIVND come from the germline V gene (reference sequence). The V and J ends lost 3 bases and 4 bases, in that order; junction bases with no gene match: 12. The CDR3 loop spans 17 amino acids. CDR3 bases: TGTGCCAGTAGTATCAGTCACCGGGGACAGATTTACAATGAGCAGTTCTTC. It specifies CASSISHRGQIYNEQFF.

The V and J genes are TRBV5-4 and TRBJ2-6; D uncertain. V was trimmed by 4 bases and J by 4 bases, leaving 21 bases between them. Per the germline V gene, CDR1 is SGHNT and CDR2 is YYREEE (reference sequence). The CDR3 contains 18 residues. The CDR3 DNA reads as TGTGCCAGCAGCCCCGAGGTGAGCCGCAGCAAGGGGGCCAACGTCCTGACTTTC. This sequence encodes CASSPEVSRSKGANVLTF.

The J gene is TRBJ1-5, the V gene TRBV3-1 (or the pseudogene TRBV3-2), with D possibly matching TRBD1 (6 bases). CDR1 is LGHDT and CDR2 is YNNKEL in the germline V gene (reference sequence). The CDR3 contains 13 residues. V dropped 4 bases and J dropped 6 bases, with 10 bases sitting between them. This CDR3 is CASSLRGIQPQHF. CDR3 DNA sequence: TGTGCCAGCAGCCTCAGGGGAATTCAGCCCCAGCATTTT.

V usage is TRBV7-2 and J usage is TRBJ2-7, with TRBD1 matching over 9 bases. The V gene end was trimmed by 3 bases and the J gene end by 1 base; junction bases not matched to a gene: 4. The CDR3 is 15 residues long. Germline V CDR1 and CDR2: SGHTA, FQGNSA. CDR3 sequence reads: CASSLRTGESYEQYF. The DNA for the CDR3 is TGTGCCAGCAGCTTGAGGACAGGGGAATCCTACGAGCAGTACTTC.

This clone came up once. The chain links TRBV6-1 to TRBJ2-1, with D perhaps matching TRBD2 (5 bases). The CDR3 is made up of 12 amino acids. Per the germline V gene, CDR1 is MNHNS and CDR2 is SASEGT. Trimming took 2 bases from V and 10 from J, leaving 9 bases between them. This CDR3 reads CASSESRGEQFF. The CDR3 DNA reads TGTGCCAGCAGTGAATCTCGAGGGGAGCAGTTCTTC.

V usage is TRBV2 and J usage is TRBJ1-3, with unresolved D. The germline V gene has CDR1 SNHLY and CDR2 FYNNEI. Trimming removed 4 bases from V and 4 bases from J, with 14 bases in between. This CDR3 spans 15 amino acids. CDR3 DNA: TGTGCCAGCAGTGTCCCACATTCTGCAGGAAACACCATATATTTT. Protein product: CASSVPHSAGNTIYF.

The rearrangement links TRBV27 to TRBJ2-5, with 7 bases lining up with TRBD2. The length of the CDR3 is 12 residues. Germline assignment: CDR1 MNHEY and CDR2 SMNVEV (reference sequence). After removal of 9 bases from V and 7 bases from J, the junction contained 8 bases not matched to a gene. Here the CDR3 reads CASKPGGGTQYF. The CDR3 nucleotides read TGTGCCAGTAAGCCCGGCGGGGGGACCCAGTACTTC.

The gene calls are TRBV5-6 and TRBJ2-7, with 8 bases lining up with TRBD1. Trimming removed 3 bases from V and 4 bases from J; junction bases left unmatched: 6. Germline CDR1 SGHDT, CDR2 YYEEEE. The CDR3 is 14 amino acids. CDR3 amino acids: CASSSRDRQYEQYF. The DNA of the CDR3 is TGTGCCAGCAGCTCCCGGGACAGGCAATACGAGCAGTACTTC.

The CDR3 DNA follows: TGTGCCAGCAGAGACCAGACAGAGAACACTGAAGCTTTCTTT. Translation: CASRDQTENTEAFF. The chain recombines TRBV6-5 with TRBJ1-1, with D possibly being TRBD1 (5 bases). V was clipped by 6 bases and J by 1 base, with 12 bases between them. Germline CDR1 reads MNHEY; CDR2 reads SVGAGI. The CDR3 contains 14 residues.

This chain joins TRBV7-2 and TRBJ2-5, with D possibly being TRBD2 (5 bases). The CDR3 is made up of 17 amino acids. V dropped 2 bases and J dropped 1 base, with 17 bases sitting between them. The germline V gene has CDR1 SGHTA and CDR2 FQGNSA. This chain's CDR3 is CASSLSLVSEGQETQYF. The CDR3 coding sequence is TGTGCCAGCAGCTTATCACTAGTTAGCGAGGGCCAAGAGACCCAGTACTTC.

The chain recombines TRBV10-3 with TRBJ1-3, with a tentative D call TRBD1 (6 bases). The V end lost 7 bases, the J end lost 7 bases, and 20 bases lay between the germline ends. Germline CDR1 ENHRY, CDR2 SYGVKD. The CDR3 loop spans 15 amino acids. CDR3 sequence (DNA): TGTGCCATCAAAGCCGGGGACACTAATAGGAACACCATATATTTT. Protein: CAIKAGDTNRNTIYF.

For this clone: At the DNA level, this CDR3 is encoded by other sequences in the same sample as well. The rearrangement joins TRBV5-1 to TRBJ1-5; the match to TRBD1 covers 9 bases. The CDR3 extends over 15 amino acids. V lost 3 bases to trimming and J lost 5 bases; unmatched junction nucleotides: 6. CDR1 and CDR2 from the germline V gene are SGHRS and YFSETQ. In DNA form, the CDR3 reads TGCGCCAGCAGCTGGACAGGGGCGGGCGATCAGCCCCAGCATTTT. Its protein is CASSWTGAGDQPQHF.

The chain is built from TRBV29-1 and TRBJ1-2; D gene ambiguous. Germline V gene data show CDR1 as SQVTM and CDR2 as ANQGSEA. CDR3 length equals 11 residues. Written as DNA, the CDR3 is TGCACCGGGGAGGATGACCTGGGCTACACCTTC. This sequence encodes CTGEDDLGYTF.